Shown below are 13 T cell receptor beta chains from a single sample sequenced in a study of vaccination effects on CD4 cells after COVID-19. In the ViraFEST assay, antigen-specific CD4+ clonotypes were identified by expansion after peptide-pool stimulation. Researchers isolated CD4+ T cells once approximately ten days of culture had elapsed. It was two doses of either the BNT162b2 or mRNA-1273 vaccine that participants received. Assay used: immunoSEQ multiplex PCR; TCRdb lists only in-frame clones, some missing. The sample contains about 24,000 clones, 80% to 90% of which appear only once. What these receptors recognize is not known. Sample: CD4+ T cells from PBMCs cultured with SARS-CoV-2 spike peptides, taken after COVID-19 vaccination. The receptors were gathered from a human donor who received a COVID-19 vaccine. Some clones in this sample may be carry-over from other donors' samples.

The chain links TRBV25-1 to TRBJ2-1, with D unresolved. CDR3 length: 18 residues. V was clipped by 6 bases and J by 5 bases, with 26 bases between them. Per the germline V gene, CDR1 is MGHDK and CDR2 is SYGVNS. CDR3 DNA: TGTGCCAGCAGCCCCTCCCTTGGGGTCGGAGCCATCCACAATGAGCAGTTCTTC. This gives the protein CASSPSLGVGAIHNEQFF.

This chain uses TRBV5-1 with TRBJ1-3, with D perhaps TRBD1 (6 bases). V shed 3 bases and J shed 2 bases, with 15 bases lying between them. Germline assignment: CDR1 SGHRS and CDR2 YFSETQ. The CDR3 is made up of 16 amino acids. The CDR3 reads CASSWRTGFTGNTIYF. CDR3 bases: TGCGCCAGCAGCTGGCGAACAGGGTTTACTGGAAACACCATATATTTT.

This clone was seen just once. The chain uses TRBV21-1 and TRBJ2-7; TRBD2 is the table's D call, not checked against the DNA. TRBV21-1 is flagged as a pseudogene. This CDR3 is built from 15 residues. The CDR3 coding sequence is TGTGCCAGCAGCAAAGGAGAACCGGGACTGAGGGAGCAGTACGTC. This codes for CASSKGEPGLREQYV.

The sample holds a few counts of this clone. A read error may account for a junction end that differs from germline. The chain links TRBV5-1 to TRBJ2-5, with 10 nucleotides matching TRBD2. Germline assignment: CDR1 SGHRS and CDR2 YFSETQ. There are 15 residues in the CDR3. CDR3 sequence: CASSSLAGFQESQYF. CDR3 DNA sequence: TGCGCCAGCAGCTCACTAGCGGGGTTCCAAGAGTCCCAGTACTTC.

The CDR3 coding sequence is TGCGCCAGCAGCCCTCGAAGAGGGATCACAGATACGCAGTATTTT. Its translation is CASSPRRGITDTQYF. The chain joins TRBV5-1 to TRBJ2-3, with TRBD2 as a possible D gene (5 bases). From germline, CDR1 is SGHRS and CDR2 YFSETQ. V lost 4 bases to trimming and J lost 2 bases, with 14 bases between them. The CDR3 sequence is 15 residues long.

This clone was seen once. CDR3 protein: CASSPPGRSGANVLTF. The CDR3, as DNA: TGTGCCAGCTCACCACCCGGCCGCTCTGGGGCCAACGTCCTGACTTTC. The chain has TRBV18 and TRBJ2-6, with unresolved D. From germline, CDR1 is KGHSH and CDR2 LQKENI. The V and J ends lost 0 bases and 0 bases respectively, with 6 bases between them. There are 16 residues in the CDR3. The whole variable domain, remainder taken from reference TRBV18 and TRBJ2-6, is NAGVMQNPRHLVRRRGQEARLRCSPMKGHSHVYWYRQLPEEGLKFMVYLQKENIIDESGMPKERFSAEFPKEGPSILRIQQVVRGDSAAYFCASSPPGRSGANVLTFGAGSRLTVL.

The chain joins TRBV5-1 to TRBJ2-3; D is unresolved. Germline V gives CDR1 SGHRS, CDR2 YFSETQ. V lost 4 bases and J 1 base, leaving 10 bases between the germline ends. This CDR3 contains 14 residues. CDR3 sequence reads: CASSPGVGTDTQYF. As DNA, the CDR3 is TGCGCCAGCAGCCCCGGAGTCGGCACAGATACGCAGTATTTT.

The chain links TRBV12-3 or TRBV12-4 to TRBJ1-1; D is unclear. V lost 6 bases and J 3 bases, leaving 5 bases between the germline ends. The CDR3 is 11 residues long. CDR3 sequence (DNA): TGTGCCAGCAGACAGCACACTGAAGCTTTCTTT. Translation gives CASRQHTEAFF.

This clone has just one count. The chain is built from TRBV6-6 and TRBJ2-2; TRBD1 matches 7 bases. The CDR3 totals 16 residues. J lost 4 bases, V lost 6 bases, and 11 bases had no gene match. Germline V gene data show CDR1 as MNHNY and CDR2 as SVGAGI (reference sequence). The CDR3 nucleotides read TGTGCCAGCAGGCTCCGACAGGGTGCCTCCACCGGGGAGCTGTTTTTT. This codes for CASRLRQGASTGELFF.

The CDR3 coding sequence is TGTGCCAGCAGCTTAGCTACGGGGGGCGCGCTCTATGGCTACACCTTC. This translates into CASSLATGGALYGYTF. The chain recombines TRBV11-2 with TRBJ1-2; maybe TRBD1 (6 bases). This CDR3 spans 16 amino acids. Per the germline V gene, CDR1 is SGHAT and CDR2 is FQNNGV. Trimming stripped 1 base from V and 4 bases from J, with 16 bases between.

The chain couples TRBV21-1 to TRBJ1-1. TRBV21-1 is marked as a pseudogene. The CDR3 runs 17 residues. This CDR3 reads CASSSRGGRTWDTEAFF. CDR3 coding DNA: TGTGCCAGCAGCTCAAGGGGGGGGCGCACCTGGGACACTGAAGCTTTCTTT.

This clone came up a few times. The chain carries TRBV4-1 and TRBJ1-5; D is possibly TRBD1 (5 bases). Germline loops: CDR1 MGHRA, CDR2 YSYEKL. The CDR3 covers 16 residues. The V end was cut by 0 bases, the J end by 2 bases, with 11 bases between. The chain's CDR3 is CASSQDLGRGNQPQHF. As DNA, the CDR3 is TGCGCCAGCAGCCAAGATCTTGGCAGGGGCAATCAGCCCCAGCATTTT.

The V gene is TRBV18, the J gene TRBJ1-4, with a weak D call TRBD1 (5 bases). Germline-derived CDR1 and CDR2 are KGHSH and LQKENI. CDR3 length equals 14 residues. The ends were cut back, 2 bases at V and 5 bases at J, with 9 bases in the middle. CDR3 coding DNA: TGTGCCAGCTCACCATTGGACATCAATGAAAAACTGTTTTTT. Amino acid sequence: CASSPLDINEKLFF.